This T cell receptor beta chain came from a study of blood T cell repertoires in COVID-19. Here immunoSEQ multiplex PCR was the method, and the copy in TCRdb shows in-frame clones only, minus some. The repertoire holds about 110,000 clones, around 90% seen once, with around 3.2% in the top ten. This CDR3 comprises 12 residues. V gave up 3 bases and J gave up 6 bases; unmatched junction bases: 2. The germline CDR1 and CDR2 sequences are SGHNT and YYREEE (reference sequence). The origin of this receptor is a woman between 50 and 59 years old with acute or convalescent COVID-19. Sequencing used peripheral blood. The chain couples TRBV5-4 to TRBJ2-7, with 8 bases aligning to TRBD2. DNA for the CDR3: TGTGCCAGCAGCTACGGGACTAGCGAGCAGTACTTC. It specifies CASSYGTSEQYF.